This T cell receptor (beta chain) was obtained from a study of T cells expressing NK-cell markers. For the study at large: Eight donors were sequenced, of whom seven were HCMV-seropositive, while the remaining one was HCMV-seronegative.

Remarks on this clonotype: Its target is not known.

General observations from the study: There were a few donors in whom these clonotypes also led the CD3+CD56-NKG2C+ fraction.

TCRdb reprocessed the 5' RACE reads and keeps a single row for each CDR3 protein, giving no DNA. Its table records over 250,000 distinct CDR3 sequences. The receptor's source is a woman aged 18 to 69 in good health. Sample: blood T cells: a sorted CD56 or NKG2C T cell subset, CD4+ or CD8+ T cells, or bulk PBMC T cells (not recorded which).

The CDR3 region is CAWRFGVTEQFF. The chain employs TRBV30 and TRBJ2-1. Germline V gene data show CDR1 as GTSNPN and CDR2 as SVGIG (reference sequence). The CDR3 spans 12 residues.